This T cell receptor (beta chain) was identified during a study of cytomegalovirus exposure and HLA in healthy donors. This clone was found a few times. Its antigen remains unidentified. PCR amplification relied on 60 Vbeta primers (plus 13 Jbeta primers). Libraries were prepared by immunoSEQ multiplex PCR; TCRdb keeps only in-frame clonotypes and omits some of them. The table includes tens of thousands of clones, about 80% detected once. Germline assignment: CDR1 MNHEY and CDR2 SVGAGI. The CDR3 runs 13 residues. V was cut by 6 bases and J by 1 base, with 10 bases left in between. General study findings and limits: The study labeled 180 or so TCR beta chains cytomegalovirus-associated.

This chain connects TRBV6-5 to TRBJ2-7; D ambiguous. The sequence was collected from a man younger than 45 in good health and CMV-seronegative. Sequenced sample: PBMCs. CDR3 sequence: CASRAPISYEQYF. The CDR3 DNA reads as TGTGCCAGCAGGGCCCCCATTTCCTACGAGCAGTACTTC.